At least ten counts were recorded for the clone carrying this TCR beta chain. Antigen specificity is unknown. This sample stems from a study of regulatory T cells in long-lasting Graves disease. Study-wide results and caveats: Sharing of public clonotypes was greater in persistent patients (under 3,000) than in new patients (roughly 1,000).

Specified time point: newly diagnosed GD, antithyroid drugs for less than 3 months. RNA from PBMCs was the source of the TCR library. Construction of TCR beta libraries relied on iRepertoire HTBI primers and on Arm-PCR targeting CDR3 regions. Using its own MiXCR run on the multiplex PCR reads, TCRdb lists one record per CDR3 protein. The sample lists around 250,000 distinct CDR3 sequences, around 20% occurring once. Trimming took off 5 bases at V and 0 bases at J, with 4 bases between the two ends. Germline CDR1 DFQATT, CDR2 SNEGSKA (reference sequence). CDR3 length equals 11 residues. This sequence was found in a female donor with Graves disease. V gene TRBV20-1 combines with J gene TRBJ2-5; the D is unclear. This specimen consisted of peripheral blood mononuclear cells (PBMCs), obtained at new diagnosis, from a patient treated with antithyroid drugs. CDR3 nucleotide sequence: TGCAGTGCTTATAACCAAGAGACCCAGTACTTC. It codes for CSAYNQETQYF.